This T cell receptor (beta chain) was sequenced during a study of T-cell reconstitution after alpha-beta-depleted transplantation in children. Study results and limitations: There were some patients whose high TCRbeta diversity at day 60 came from surviving recipient T cells and thymic progenitors. Newly generated T cells supplied most T-cell counts and diversity one year post-transplant.

The V and J ends lost 0 bases and 7 bases, in that order; junction bases with no gene match: 8. In germline, CDR1 is LGHDT, CDR2 YNNKEL (reference sequence). This CDR3 spans 16 amino acids. It was with unique molecular identifiers that the TCRbeta library was prepared. Using its own MiXCR run on the PCR reads, TCRdb lists one record per CDR3 protein. The sample includes some 120,000 distinct CDR3 sequences, roughly 9.7% of them seen just once. This clonotype has more than one count but fewer than ten. Antigen specificity is unknown. This chain uses TRBV3-1 with TRBJ2-7; 11 positions agree with TRBD2. This TCR was sampled from a girl under three years old who had a stem cell transplant for combined immunodeficiency, so the T cells may come from the graft donor. This sample comprised PBMCs, mostly from graft donor cells, obtained 180 days after TCRalphabeta/CD19-depleted stem cell transplant. In nucleotides, the CDR3 is TGTGCCAGCAGCCAAGATCACCTAGCGGGAGGTCGGGAGCAGTACTTC. Translation gives CASSQDHLAGGREQYF.